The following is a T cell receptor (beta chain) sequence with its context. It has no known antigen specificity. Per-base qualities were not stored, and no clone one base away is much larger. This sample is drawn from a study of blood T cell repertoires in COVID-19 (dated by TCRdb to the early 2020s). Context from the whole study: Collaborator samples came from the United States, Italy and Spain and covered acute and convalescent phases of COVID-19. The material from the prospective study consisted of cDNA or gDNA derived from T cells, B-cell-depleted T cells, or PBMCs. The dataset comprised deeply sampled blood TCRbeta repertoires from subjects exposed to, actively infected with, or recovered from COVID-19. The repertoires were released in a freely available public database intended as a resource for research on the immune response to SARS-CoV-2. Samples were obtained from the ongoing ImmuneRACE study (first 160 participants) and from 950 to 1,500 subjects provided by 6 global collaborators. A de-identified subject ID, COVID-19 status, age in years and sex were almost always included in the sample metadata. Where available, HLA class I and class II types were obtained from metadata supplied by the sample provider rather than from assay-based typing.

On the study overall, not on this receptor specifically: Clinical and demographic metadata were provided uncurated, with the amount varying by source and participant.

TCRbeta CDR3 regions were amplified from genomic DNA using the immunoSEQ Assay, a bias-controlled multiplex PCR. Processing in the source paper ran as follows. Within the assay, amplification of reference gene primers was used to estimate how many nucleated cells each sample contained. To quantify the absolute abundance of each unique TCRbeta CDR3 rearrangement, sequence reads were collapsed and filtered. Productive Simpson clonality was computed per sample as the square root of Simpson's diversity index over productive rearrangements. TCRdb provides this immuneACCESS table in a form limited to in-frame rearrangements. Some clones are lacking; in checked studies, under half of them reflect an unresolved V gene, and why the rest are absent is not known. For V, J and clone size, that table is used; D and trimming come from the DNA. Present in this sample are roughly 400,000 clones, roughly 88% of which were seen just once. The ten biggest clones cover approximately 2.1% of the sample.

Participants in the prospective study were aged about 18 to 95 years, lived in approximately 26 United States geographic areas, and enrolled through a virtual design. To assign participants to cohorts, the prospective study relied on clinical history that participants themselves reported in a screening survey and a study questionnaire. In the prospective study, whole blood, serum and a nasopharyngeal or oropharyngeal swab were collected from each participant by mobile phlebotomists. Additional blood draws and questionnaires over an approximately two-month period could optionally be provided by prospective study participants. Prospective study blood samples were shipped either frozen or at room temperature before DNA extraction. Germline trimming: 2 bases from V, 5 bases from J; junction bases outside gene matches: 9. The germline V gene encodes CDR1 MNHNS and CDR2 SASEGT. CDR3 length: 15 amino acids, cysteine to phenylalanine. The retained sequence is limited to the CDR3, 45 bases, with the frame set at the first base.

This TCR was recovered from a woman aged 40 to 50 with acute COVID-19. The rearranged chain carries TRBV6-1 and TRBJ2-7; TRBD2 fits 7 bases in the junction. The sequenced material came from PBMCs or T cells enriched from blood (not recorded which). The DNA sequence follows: TGTGCCAGCAGTGAACAGGGAGGGGTAGGCAACGAGCAGTACTTC. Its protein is CASSEQGGVGNEQYF.